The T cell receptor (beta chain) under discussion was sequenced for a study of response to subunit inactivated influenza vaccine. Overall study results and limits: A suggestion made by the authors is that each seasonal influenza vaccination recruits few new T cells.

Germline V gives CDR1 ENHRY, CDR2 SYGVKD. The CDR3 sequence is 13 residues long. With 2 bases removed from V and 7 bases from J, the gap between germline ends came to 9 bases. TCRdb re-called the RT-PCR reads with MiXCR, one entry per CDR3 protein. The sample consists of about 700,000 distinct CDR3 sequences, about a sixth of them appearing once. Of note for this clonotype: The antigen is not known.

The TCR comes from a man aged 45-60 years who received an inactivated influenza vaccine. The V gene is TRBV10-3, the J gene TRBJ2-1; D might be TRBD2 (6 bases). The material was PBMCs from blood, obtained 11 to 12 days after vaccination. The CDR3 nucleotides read TGTGCCATCAGTGAGCCTAGCGTGAATGAGCAGTTCTTC. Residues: CAISEPSVNEQFF.